Following are 9 T cell receptor beta chains from one sample sequenced in a study of CD8 T cells in Susac syndrome. With random hexamers, reverse transcription was performed on roughly 0.5 to 1 ug of RNA. TCRdb recomputed calls from the immunoSEQ multiplex PCR reads with MiXCR, one row per CDR3 protein. The repertoire holds 150,000 or so distinct CDR3 sequences, with 90% to 95% as singletons. Material: CD4+ T cells from PBMCs. These receptors were taken from a human donor with Susac syndrome.

The rearrangement joins TRBV14 to TRBJ1-1, with a weak D call TRBD1 (5 bases). The CDR3 has 14 residues. V was pared by 1 base and J by 5 bases, with 11 bases between. Germline values: CDR1 SGHDN, CDR2 FVKESK. The CDR3 loop is CASSQVRDWTEAFF. CDR3 nucleotide sequence: TGTGCCAGCAGCCAAGTTCGGGACTGGACTGAAGCTTTCTTT.

The chain uses TRBV15 and TRBJ2-1; 7 bases line up with TRBD2. Trimming took 7 bases from V and 4 from J; bases not matched to a gene: 13. The length of the CDR3 is 16 residues. CDR1 is LNHNV and CDR2 is YYDKDF in the germline V gene (reference sequence). CDR3 amino acids: CATTPAGLAAYNEQFF. For the CDR3, the DNA is TGTGCCACCACCCCGGCGGGGCTAGCGGCTTACAATGAGCAGTTCTTC.

The rearrangement uses TRBV3-1 and TRBJ2-4, with D possibly matching TRBD2 (5 bases). CDR3 length: 12 residues. Germline values: CDR1 LGHDT, CDR2 YNNKEL (reference sequence). Trimming pared 5 bases from V and 6 bases from J, leaving 8 bases between. As DNA, the CDR3 is TGTGCCAGCAGCTCCGGACTAAACATTCAGTACTTC. This codes for CASSSGLNIQYF.

The rearrangement joins TRBV4-2 to TRBJ1-4; possibly TRBD1 for D (5 bases). The CDR3 consists of 16 residues. Trimming left V 3 bases short and J 6 bases short, with 17 bases between. Germline CDR1 LGHNA, CDR2 YNFKEQ. As DNA, the CDR3 is TGTGCCAGCAGCCAGGACGAGACAGCCTCTTATGAAAAACTGTTTTTT. Its translation: CASSQDETASYEKLFF.

This chain connects TRBV19 to TRBJ1-1; no firm D call. The germline CDR1 and CDR2 sequences are LNHDA and SQIVND (reference sequence). The CDR3 loop spans 13 amino acids. V lost 3 bases and J lost 4, with 9 bases in between. Here the CDR3 reads CASSIVGITEAFF. In DNA form, the CDR3 reads TGTGCCAGTAGTATCGTGGGTATCACTGAAGCTTTCTTT.

The rearrangement uses TRBV28 and TRBJ1-6, with no clear D. The CDR3 covers 12 residues. Between the trimmed V and J ends, which lost 5 bases and 10 bases, there was a span of 9 bases. Germline lookup yields CDR1 MDHEN and CDR2 SYDVKM. The DNA for the CDR3 is TGTGCCAGCAGTGGGGAGGGCTCACCCCTCCACTTT. It codes for CASSGEGSPLHF.

The chain carries TRBV18 and TRBJ2-3; no clear D. Trimming shortened V by 11 bases and J by 0 bases, and 9 bases separated the two germline ends. The V gene's germline CDR1 is KGHSH and CDR2 LQKENI. The CDR3 length is 12 residues. DNA of the CDR3: TGTGCCTCCAACCCAAGCACAGATACGCAGTATTTT. Its translation: CASNPSTDTQYF.

This rearrangement joins TRBV4-1 to TRBJ1-3; D not resolved. CDR1 and CDR2 (germline): MGHRA, YSYEKL. The CDR3 runs to 15 residues. Trimming took off 4 bases at V and 0 bases at J, with 10 bases between the two ends. CDR3 loop: CASSLRANSGNTIYF. The DNA of the CDR3 is TGCGCCAGCAGCCTCCGGGCCAACTCTGGAAACACCATATATTTT.

This chain links TRBV6-2 or TRBV6-3 with TRBJ1-2; no reliable D call. The germline V gene has CDR1 MNHEY and CDR2 SVGEGT. CDR3 size: 12 residues. Trimming took off 2 bases at V and 9 bases at J, with 10 bases between the two ends. As DNA, the CDR3 is TGTGCCAGCAGTTACCCCTCCGCCAGCTACACCTTC. It is translated as CASSYPSASYTF.